Presented here are 25 T cell receptor beta chains from one specimen sequenced in a study of OX40 agonist ivuxolimab in advanced cancers. The repertoire was sequenced with immunoSEQ multiplex PCR; TCRdb's copy has only in-frame clones and lacks some. The profile shows 70,000 to 85,000 clones, approximately 95% of them singletons. The source was CD4+ or CD8+ T cells sorted from blood, collected in a trial of the OX40 agonist ivuxolimab. These receptors were collected from an adult with an advanced solid tumor such as melanoma, head and neck, liver or kidney cancer.

The rearrangement uses TRBV7-3 and TRBJ2-1; TRBD2 matches 10 bases. V was pared by 4 bases and J by 2 bases, with 2 bases of the junction left unmatched. Germline V gives CDR1 SGHTA, CDR2 FQGTGA. The CDR3 loop spans 15 amino acids. The CDR3, as DNA: TGTGCCAGCAGCTGGCTAGCGGGAGCCTACAATGAGCAGTTCTTC. Residues: CASSWLAGAYNEQFF. Using reference TRBV7-3 and TRBJ2-1 for the parts outside the CDR3, the full variable domain is GAGVSQTPSNKVTEKGKYVELRCDPISGHTALYWYRQSLGQGPEFLIYFQGTGAADDSGLPNDRFFAVRPEGSVSTLKIQRTERGDSAVYLCASSWLAGAYNEQFFGPGTRLTVL.

The rearrangement joins TRBV7-2 to TRBJ2-5; D perhaps matches TRBD2 (6 bases). Germline V gene data show CDR1 as SGHTA and CDR2 as FQGNSA. V was trimmed by 6 bases and J by 0 bases, leaving 8 bases between them. This CDR3 spans 13 amino acids. In DNA, the CDR3 is TGTGCCAGCAGAAGGGACTACCAAGAGACCCAGTACTTC. As protein: CASRRDYQETQYF.

The gene calls are TRBV7-3 and TRBJ2-5; no clear D gene. CDR1 SGHTA and CDR2 FQGTGA come from the germline V gene. Trimming left V 2 bases short and J 3 bases short, with 7 bases between. CDR3 length: 13 residues. The CDR3 spells CASSLVSEETQYF. The CDR3 DNA sequence: TGTGCCAGCAGCTTAGTAAGCGAAGAGACCCAGTACTTC.

A single count supports this clone. The J gene is TRBJ2-7, the V gene TRBV28; TRBD2 matches at 9 bases. Germline V gene sequence: CDR1 MDHEN, CDR2 SYDVKM. The CDR3 totals 15 residues. The ends lost 3 bases at V and 6 bases at J; junction bases unmatched: 9. In nucleotides, the CDR3 is TGTGCCAGCAGTTTGGCTAGCGGGATGGCTTCCGAGCAGTACTTC. This translates into CASSLASGMASEQYF. Looking up the rest from reference TRBV28 and TRBJ2-7 gives the full variable domain: DVKVTQSSRYLVKRTGEKVFLECVQDMDHENMFWYRQDPGLGLRLIYFSYDVKMKEKGDIPEGYSVSREKKERFSLILESASTNQTSMYLCASSLASGMASEQYFGPGTRLTVT.

In regard to this clone: Other nucleotide sequences in the sample specify the same CDR3. The chain links TRBV29-1 to TRBJ2-1, with D perhaps TRBD2 (7 bases). Trimming left V 0 bases short and J 6 bases short, with 9 bases between. In germline, CDR1 is SQVTM, CDR2 ANQGSEA. The CDR3 extends over 13 amino acids. The CDR3: CSVEDRGGNEQFF. The CDR3 bases are TGCAGCGTTGAAGATAGGGGGGGCAATGAGCAGTTCTTC.

The V gene is TRBV9, the J gene TRBJ2-3; 9 bases agree with TRBD2. Trimming at V came to 3 bases and at J to 7 bases, leaving 9 bases not matched to a gene. This CDR3 region has 15 residues. Germline V lookup: CDR1 SGDLS, CDR2 YYNGEE. CDR3 protein: CASSGWAGGVYTQYF. The CDR3 nucleotides read TGTGCCAGCAGCGGTTGGGCGGGAGGGGTCTATACGCAGTATTTT.

This chain joins TRBV6-5 and TRBJ2-7; D could derive from TRBD1 or TRBD2 (5 bases each). The length of the CDR3 is 12 residues. The germline gives CDR1 MNHEY, CDR2 SVGAGI. V was clipped by 6 bases and J by 6 bases, with 12 bases between them. CDR3 protein: CASSLGPSEQYF. The CDR3 DNA reads as TGTGCCAGCAGCCTGGGACCCTCCGAGCAGTACTTC.

J is TRBJ2-3 and V is TRBV7-9; TRBD1 agrees at 7 bases. The length of the CDR3 is 15 residues. J gave up 1 base and V 5 bases, and 6 bases lay outside the gene matches. Germline CDR1 reads SEHNR; CDR2 reads FQNEAQ (reference sequence). CDR3 DNA sequence: TGTGCCAGCAGCACAGGGGTTGTGGGCACAGATACGCAGTATTTT. Its translation is CASSTGVVGTDTQYF.

The genes are TRBV7-6 and TRBJ2-1; TRBD2 aligns across 11 bases. Germline V lookup: CDR1 SGHVS, CDR2 FNYEAQ. The CDR3 is made up of 17 amino acids. V was pared by 2 bases and J by 1 base, with 4 bases of the junction left unmatched. Here the CDR3 reads CASSLRTSGQSYNEQFF. CDR3 nucleotides: TGTGCCAGCAGCTTAAGGACTAGCGGGCAGTCCTACAATGAGCAGTTCTTC.

The chain employs TRBV15 and TRBJ1-3; D gene unclear. Trimming left V 5 bases short and J 3 bases short, with 8 bases between. The CDR3 consists of 13 residues. Germline V lookup: CDR1 LNHNV, CDR2 YYDKDF (reference sequence). CDR3 loop: CATSRNYGNTIYF. In DNA, the CDR3 is TGTGCCACCAGCCGGAATTATGGAAACACCATATATTTT.

V and J are TRBV29-1 and TRBJ1-5; the D is unclear. V dropped 4 bases and J dropped 5 bases, with 6 bases sitting between them. The CDR3 is 11 amino acids. The V gene's germline CDR1 is SQVTM and CDR2 ANQGSEA. CDR3 DNA: TGCAGCGTTGGGGGAGATCAGCCCCAGCATTTT. It specifies CSVGGDQPQHF.

The gene calls are TRBV7-9 and TRBJ1-3; D is possibly TRBD1 (6 bases). The germline V and J ends were trimmed by 1 base and 1 base, with 11 bases remaining between them. Looked up from germline, CDR1 is SEHNR and CDR2 is FQNEAQ (reference sequence). The CDR3 covers 16 residues. The CDR3 sequence is CASSLGDTVSGNTIYF. The DNA of the CDR3 is TGTGCCAGCAGCTTAGGGGACACCGTTTCTGGAAACACCATATATTTT.

This chain joins TRBV11-3 and TRBJ1-2; D call uncertain. CDR3 length: 12 residues. Germline CDR1 and CDR2: SGHNT and YENEEA. Trimming took 5 bases from V and 8 from J, leaving 12 bases between them. CDR3 sequence reads: CASSRTAGGYTF. CDR3 nucleotide sequence: TGTGCCAGCAGCCGGACTGCGGGCGGCTACACCTTC.

The chain is built from TRBV6-5 and TRBJ2-2; TRBD1 matches at 7 bases. The germline V gene has CDR1 MNHEY and CDR2 SVGAGI. The CDR3 contains 15 residues. V gave up 6 bases and J gave up 5 bases; unmatched junction bases: 9. This CDR3 reads CASSPNRGWTGELFF. CDR3 coding DNA: TGTGCCAGCAGCCCCAACAGGGGTTGGACCGGGGAGCTGTTTTTT.

The chain employs TRBV27 and TRBJ2-4; no clear D. CDR3 length equals 13 residues. Trimming cost V 0 bases and J 2 bases, with 2 bases left between them. Germline V gene data show CDR1 as MNHEY and CDR2 as SMNVEV (reference sequence). For the CDR3, the DNA is TGTGCCAGCAGTTTATCCCCCAAAAACATTCAGTACTTC. Translation: CASSLSPKNIQYF.

The chain has TRBV4-1 and TRBJ2-7, with 9 bases aligning to TRBD2. The CDR3 has 13 amino acids. J gave up 3 bases and V 3 bases, and 0 bases lay outside the gene matches. CDR1 is MGHRA and CDR2 is YSYEKL in the germline V gene. DNA of the CDR3: TGCGCCAGCAGCCAGACTAGCGGCTACGAGCAGTACTTC. Translated, it gives CASSQTSGYEQYF.

The V call is TRBV28, the J call TRBJ1-1; D may be TRBD1 (5 bases). Per the germline V gene, CDR1 is MDHEN and CDR2 is SYDVKM. This CDR3 comprises 15 residues. V shed 2 bases and J shed 3 bases, with 13 bases lying between them. Here the CDR3 DNA reads TGTGCCAGCAGTTTAGAGAGGGGATGGGACACTGAAGCTTTCTTT. Residues: CASSLERGWDTEAFF.

The rearrangement joins TRBV19 to TRBJ1-1, with TRBD1 identical over 7 bases. Germline assignment: CDR1 LNHDA and CDR2 SQIVND (reference sequence). The ends lost 3 bases at V and 5 bases at J; junction bases unmatched: 12. The CDR3 spans 16 residues. For the CDR3, the DNA is TGTGCCAGTAGTATCGATGGAGGGGGCATGGGAACTGAAGCTTTCTTT. Protein product: CASSIDGGGMGTEAFF.

A single count supports this clone. This rearrangement joins TRBV30 to TRBJ1-6, with a weak D call TRBD1 (5 bases). CDR1 GTSNPN and CDR2 SVGIG come from the germline V gene (reference sequence). This CDR3 is built from 16 residues. The ends were cut back, 7 bases at V and 3 bases at J, with 19 bases in the middle. The DNA of the CDR3 is TGTGCCTCTTTTCGGGGCCCAAACATCTATAATTCACCCCTCCACTTT. Its protein is CASFRGPNIYNSPLHF.

This chain links TRBV5-1 with TRBJ2-2; D not certain. V was clipped by 7 bases and J by 1 base, with 14 bases between them. The CDR3 consists of 15 residues. CDR1 and CDR2 (germline): SGHRS, YFSETQ. This CDR3 is CASVGGTLNTGELFF. The CDR3 DNA reads TGCGCCAGCGTCGGCGGCACCCTGAACACCGGGGAGCTGTTTTTT.

The J gene is TRBJ1-5, the V gene TRBV7-9, with 7 nucleotides matching TRBD1. Germline trimming cut 5 bases from V and 4 bases from J; bases unmatched to any gene: 5. Germline loops: CDR1 SEHNR, CDR2 FQNEAQ (reference sequence). CDR3 length: 14 amino acids. The CDR3 sequence: CASSPTGANQPQHF. CDR3 nucleotides: TGTGCCAGCAGCCCTACAGGGGCGAATCAGCCCCAGCATTTT.

This clone showed up just once. V and J are TRBV27 and TRBJ2-7; tentatively, D is TRBD1 (6 bases). Trimming removed 6 bases at V and 6 bases at J, with 15 bases between. The CDR3 length is 13 residues. Germline CDR1 and CDR2: MNHEY and SMNVEV (reference sequence). The CDR3 coding sequence is TGTGCCAGCAGACCTAACTCAGGGGCCGAGCAGTACTTC. Translating it yields CASRPNSGAEQYF.

J is TRBJ2-7 and V is TRBV7-2; TRBD2 might be the D (6 bases). Germline V CDR1 and CDR2: SGHTA, FQGNSA. Between the trimmed V and J ends, which lost 6 bases and 8 bases, there was a span of 20 bases. The length of the CDR3 is 14 residues. CDR3: CASSLQWRGGQQYF. CDR3 nucleotides: TGTGCCAGCAGTTTACAATGGAGGGGCGGGCAGCAGTACTTC.

The CDR3 DNA follows: TGTGCCAGCAGCTTACGGCCTAGTGAGCAGTTCTTC. This sequence encodes CASSLRPSEQFF. The chain couples TRBV11-3 to TRBJ2-1; D is unclear. Germline V gene lookup returns CDR1 SGHNT and CDR2 YENEEA. The CDR3 covers 12 residues. V was trimmed by 2 bases and J by 9 bases, leaving 8 bases between them.

The chain employs TRBV10-2 and TRBJ2-5; D is perhaps TRBD1 or TRBD2 (6 bases each). Trimming left V 6 bases short and J 5 bases short, with 10 bases between. CDR1 and CDR2 (germline): WSHSY, SAAADI. The length of the CDR3 is 12 residues. The CDR3 DNA reads as TGCGCCAGCAGCCAAGGGGGGGAGACCCAGTACTTC. This sequence encodes CASSQGGETQYF.